This passage covers 25 T cell receptor beta chains from one sample sequenced in a study of CXCR3-negative and CXCR3-positive naive CD8 T cells. It was by 5' RACE with UMI labels that the TRB cDNA libraries were prepared. TCRdb reprocessed the 5' RACE reads; each CDR3 protein has one entry and no DNA is given. Its clone listing holds roughly 40,000 distinct CDR3 sequences. The sequencing sample was made of naive CXCR3- CD8+ T cells from blood. Subset meaning: CD45RO-CCR7+CD27+CD95- naive CD8+ T cells lacking CXCR3 (TNR3-). The source of these receptors is a human donor in good health. Some clones in this sample may be carry-over from other donors' samples.

The chain joins TRBV28 to TRBJ2-2; TCRdb proposes TRBD1, but this gene call is untestable without DNA. Germline V gene lookup returns CDR1 MDHEN and CDR2 SYDVKM. The CDR3 loop spans 14 amino acids. CDR3 sequence: CASSLTGVTGELFF.

CDR3 residues: CASRLSSVTDTQYF. The genes are TRBV28 and TRBJ2-3. Germline CDR1 MDHEN, CDR2 SYDVKM. This CDR3 is 14 amino acids long.

The CDR3 here is CASSRVYNEQFF. V and J are TRBV6-2 or TRBV6-3 and TRBJ2-1. CDR3 length: 12 residues. Germline CDR1 reads MNHEY; CDR2 reads SVGEGT.

V and J are TRBV6-2 or TRBV6-3 and TRBJ2-7; TCRdb's D gene call, TRBD1, goes unchecked for lack of DNA. Germline lookup yields CDR1 MNHEY and CDR2 SVGEGT. The CDR3 spans 15 residues. The CDR3 sequence: CASAEVWTDSYEQYF.

This chain joins TRBV7-2 and TRBJ2-7; the D call of TRBD1 rests on TCRdb alone, since no DNA is present to check it. Germline lookup yields CDR1 SGHTA and CDR2 FQGNSA. The CDR3 extends over 13 amino acids. Here the CDR3 reads CASSPTGTYEQYF.

The chain recombines TRBV20-1 with TRBJ1-1; TCRdb's D gene call, TRBD1, goes unchecked for lack of DNA. The CDR3 covers 14 residues. CDR1 and CDR2 from the germline V gene are DFQATT and SNEGSKA (reference sequence). CDR3 region: CSAEDMLGQNEAFF.

This chain uses TRBV28 with TRBJ2-3; the TRBD1 assignment by TCRdb is unverifiable without DNA. The CDR3 runs 14 residues. The germline CDR1 and CDR2 sequences are MDHEN and SYDVKM. CDR3 residues: CASSLVRATDTQYF.

This rearrangement joins TRBV5-6 to TRBJ2-3; TCRdb picks TRBD2, but there is no DNA to check that call. The CDR3 has 14 residues. Germline V lookup: CDR1 SGHDT, CDR2 YYEEEE. CDR3 sequence: CASSPGPSADTQYF.

V and J are TRBV7-6 and TRBJ2-1; lacking DNA, the TRBD2 call made by TCRdb goes unchecked. CDR3 length equals 14 residues. Germline V CDR1 and CDR2: SGHVS, FNYEAQ. The CDR3 loop is CASSSGLEGNEQFF.

The V call is TRBV20-1, the J call TRBJ2-7; TCRdb indicates TRBD1, and absent DNA this call remains unverified. The CDR3 runs 13 residues. Germline assignment: CDR1 DFQATT and CDR2 SNEGSKA (reference sequence). The CDR3 spells CSASRQASYEQYF.

J is TRBJ1-4 and V is TRBV7-9. This CDR3 is built from 15 residues. Germline V gene data show CDR1 as SEHNR and CDR2 as FQNEAQ (reference sequence). The CDR3 is CASSLAPVGDEKLFF.

This chain uses TRBV27 with TRBJ2-3; TCRdb's D call of TRBD2 is untestable without DNA. The CDR3 length is 16 residues. CDR1 and CDR2 from the germline V gene are MNHEY and SMNVEV (reference sequence). This CDR3 reads CASSFLPSGDTDTQYF.

The chain is built from TRBV5-1 and TRBJ2-1; the D call from TCRdb, TRBD1, cannot be confirmed without DNA. The CDR3 length is 15 residues. Germline assignment: CDR1 SGHRS and CDR2 YFSETQ. CDR3 residues: CASGITGGGYNEQFF.

The CDR3 loop reads CASSFFGGASRYEQYF. The J gene is TRBJ2-7, the V gene TRBV13; TCRdb indicates TRBD2, and absent DNA this call remains unverified. The germline V gene encodes CDR1 PRHDT and CDR2 FYEKMQ (reference sequence). The CDR3 runs to 16 residues.

The V call is TRBV28, the J call TRBJ1-1; no DNA is available, so the TRBD1 call from TCRdb remains unchecked. The germline CDR1 and CDR2 sequences are MDHEN and SYDVKM. The CDR3 has 12 residues. This CDR3 is CASSFGTGEAFF. Together with reference TRBV28 and TRBJ1-1, the CDR3 gives the full variable domain: DVKVTQSSRYLVKRTGEKVFLECVQDMDHENMFWYRQDPGLGLRLIYFSYDVKMKEKGDIPEGYSVSREKKERFSLILESASTNQTSMYLCASSFGTGEAFFGQGTRLTVV.

V and J are TRBV7-9 and TRBJ2-7; TCRdb's D call, TRBD2, is unchecked because there is no DNA. Per germline, CDR1 SEHNR and CDR2 FQNEAQ (reference sequence). This CDR3 has 14 amino acids. CDR3 residues: CASSLSSGSYEQYF.

V and J are TRBV4-1 and TRBJ1-1. Germline-derived CDR1 and CDR2 are MGHRA and YSYEKL. The CDR3 extends over 15 amino acids. CDR3 sequence reads: CASSQAPGGNTEAFF.

The genes are TRBV5-1 and TRBJ2-7; TCRdb's D gene call, TRBD2, goes unchecked for lack of DNA. CDR1 SGHRS and CDR2 YFSETQ come from the germline V gene. The CDR3 loop spans 15 amino acids. CDR3: CASSGRGSGAGEQYF.

This rearrangement joins TRBV29-1 to TRBJ2-2; TCRdb's D call of TRBD1 is untestable without DNA. The CDR3 has 12 residues. Germline V gene lookup returns CDR1 SQVTM and CDR2 ANQGSEA. The chain's CDR3 is CSAGAETGELFF.

V gene TRBV20-1 combines with J gene TRBJ2-1; the D call from TCRdb, TRBD2, cannot be confirmed without DNA. The CDR3 contains 20 residues. Germline CDR1 and CDR2: DFQATT and SNEGSKA (reference sequence). Here the CDR3 reads CSARQAPGLAGVGGYNEQFF.

The V gene is TRBV5-1, the J gene TRBJ2-7; TCRdb returns TRBD1, unconfirmable since there is no DNA. The CDR3 has 16 residues. CDR1 is SGHRS and CDR2 is YFSETQ in the germline V gene. CDR3 sequence: CASSQGIRVNSYEQYF.

The V and J genes are TRBV9 and TRBJ2-5; TCRdb names TRBD1, which stays unverified in the absence of DNA. This CDR3 has 12 residues. CDR1 is SGDLS and CDR2 is YYNGEE in the germline V gene. The CDR3: CASSDRVETQYF.

The chain links TRBV11-1 to TRBJ2-1; the D gene TCRdb calls, TRBD1, cannot be checked with no DNA. Germline V gene sequence: CDR1 SGHAT, CDR2 FQDESV (reference sequence). This CDR3 is built from 16 residues. CDR3 in amino acids: CASSLSPVGTGDEQFF.

The chain has TRBV27 and TRBJ2-1; TCRdb names TRBD1, which stays unverified in the absence of DNA. There are 15 residues in the CDR3. Germline loops: CDR1 MNHEY, CDR2 SMNVEV (reference sequence). This CDR3 is CASSLYPGSYNEQFF.

The V call is TRBV9, the J call TRBJ2-7. The germline CDR1 and CDR2 sequences are SGDLS and YYNGEE. There are 12 residues in the CDR3. This chain's CDR3 is CASSVRSYEQYF.